These 5 T cell receptor beta chains originate from one sample sequenced in a study of regulatory T cells in long-lasting Graves disease. Time point reported: persistent/refractory GD, antithyroid drugs over 5 years with positive TRAb. PBMC RNA was the source of the TCR library. Arm-PCR of CDR3 regions and iRepertoire HTBI primers were the basis on which TCR beta libraries were built. Each CDR3 protein gets one entry after TCRdb re-called the multiplex PCR reads with MiXCR. The sample carries a few hundred thousand distinct CDR3 sequences, around a quarter recorded once. The sequences come from peripheral blood mononuclear cells (PBMCs), collected when the disease was refractory, from a patient treated with antithyroid drugs. The receptors derive from a female donor with Graves disease.

This clonotype was picked up a small number of times. This chain connects TRBV20-1 to TRBJ2-7, with TRBD1 matching over 9 bases. CDR1 DFQATT and CDR2 SNEGSKA come from the germline V gene (reference sequence). The CDR3 length is 14 residues. V lost 6 bases to trimming and J lost 2 bases; unmatched junction nucleotides: 8. CDR3 protein: CSAPGDRVPYEQYF. CDR3 bases: TGCAGTGCGCCGGGGGACAGGGTCCCCTACGAGCAGTACTTC.

V usage is TRBV15 and J usage is TRBJ2-5; TRBD2 is a possible D gene (6 bases). V was trimmed by 5 bases and J by 5 bases, leaving 15 bases between them. The CDR3 loop spans 14 amino acids. Germline assignment: CDR1 LNHNV and CDR2 YYDKDF (reference sequence). In nucleotides, the CDR3 is TGTGCCACCAGCGGGGGAGGCACCCCGGAGACCCAGTACTTC. Its translation is CATSGGGTPETQYF.

The chain joins TRBV29-1 to TRBJ2-7, with D perhaps matching TRBD1 (6 bases). The CDR3 extends over 14 amino acids. V was cut by 6 bases and J by 6 bases, with 21 bases left in between. Germline V lookup: CDR1 SQVTM, CDR2 ANQGSEA. CDR3 in DNA: TGCAGCGTCCTGGCCATCCCTTTAGGGGGCGAGCAGTACTTC. The encoded protein is CSVLAIPLGGEQYF.

This clonotype was seen only a few times. This rearrangement joins TRBV5-1 to TRBJ2-7; no clear D. The length of the CDR3 is 14 residues. CDR1 and CDR2 from the germline V gene are SGHRS and YFSETQ. Trimming cost V 5 bases and J 0 bases, with 12 bases left between them. The CDR3 DNA sequence: TGCGCCAGCAGTTTTACTGCTCTCTCCTACGAGCAGTACTTC. It translates to CASSFTALSYEQYF.

This clonotype was found a few times. The V gene is TRBV20-1, the J gene TRBJ2-5; D is ambiguous. The CDR3 has 15 amino acids. Germline values: CDR1 DFQATT, CDR2 SNEGSKA (reference sequence). The V end lost 4 bases, the J end lost 5 bases, and 20 bases lay between the germline ends. CDR3 DNA sequence: TGCAGTGCTAAAATAAGGACGGTGGATTGGGAGACCCAGTACTTC. Translating it yields CSAKIRTVDWETQYF.